This T cell receptor beta chain appears in the sequencing data of a study of OX40 agonist ivuxolimab in advanced cancers. For the wider study: Ivuxolimab, which targeted the costimulatory receptor OX40 (CD134), was an agonistic, fully human IgG2 monoclonal antibody. Three dose-escalation patients achieved partial responses, one with hepatocellular carcinoma and two with cutaneous melanoma. Patients were allowed to have had prior anti-PD-1, anti-PD-L1 or anti-CTLA-4 therapy, and around 41% of the dose-escalation patients had previously received checkpoint inhibitors. Of the roughly 52 dose-escalation patients, hepatocellular carcinoma was present in roughly 19, melanoma in roughly 15, renal cell carcinoma in 9 and head and neck cancer in 9. The purpose of peripheral TCRbeta sequencing was to test whether ivuxolimab changed TCR sequence diversity and led to clonal T-cell expansion. Intravenous ivuxolimab was administered to patients every 2 weeks at six dose levels: 0.01, 0.1, 0.3, 1.5, 3 and 10 mg/kg. In the dose-escalation cohort, roughly four fifths of patients were male, and the mean age was around 60 years, with a range of about 23 to 85. The paper covers the monotherapy dose-escalation part of the phase I ivuxolimab trial, which included N ≈ 57 patients. Summary of the overall study and its limitations: At doses of 0.1 to 3.0 mg/kg, clonal expansion of both CD4+ and CD8+ blood T cells was observed from baseline to week 6. Low levels of normalized T-cell clonal expansion were also seen in some patients who did not respond. After ivuxolimab, more expanded clones were found on average in CD8+ T cells than in CD4+ T cells. In partial responders in the 0.1-3.0 mg/kg groups, normalized peripheral clonal expansion was found to be among the lowest, especially among CD8+ T cells. Which antigens the clonally expanded peripheral T cells were specific for was not determined.

As for this clone: Its target antigen remains unknown. No base-level quality is on record; no much larger clone is a single base apart.

Genomic DNA was isolated from the sorted cells so that the TCRbeta CDR3 region could be sequenced. TCRbeta CDR3 regions were sequenced using the immunoSEQ Assay. Held by TCRdb, this immuneACCESS table contains in-frame sequences only and omits some clones. Under half of the omission traces to an unresolved V gene where checked; the cause of the rest is unknown. The table for this sample lists about 14,000 clones; more than 85% of them were counted only once. The top ten clonotypes cover roughly two thirds of the sample. The CDR1 and CDR2 encoded by the germline V gene (reference sequence) are PRHDT and FYEKMQ. The CDR3 holds 13 amino acids from the cysteine to the phenylalanine. Only the CDR3 part of the read is kept: 39 bases, read in frame from the first base. The V end gives up 0 bases and the J end 8 bases, leaving 0 bases in the junction not matched to a gene. The trial excluded patients who had a history of autoimmune disease or who were on systemic immunosuppression. Peripheral blood for TCR sequencing was collected from all dose cohorts at baseline, on cycle 4 day 1, and on cycle 7 day 1. Samples were obtained from an open-label, multicenter, first-in-human phase I dose-escalation trial of ivuxolimab. Adults with locally advanced or metastatic melanoma, renal cell carcinoma, hepatocellular carcinoma or head and neck squamous cell carcinoma were enrolled in the trial. Before TCR sequencing, CD4+ T cells and CD8+ T cells from peripheral blood were sorted into separate populations.

The input for sequencing was CD4+ or CD8+ T cells sorted from blood, taken in a trial of the OX40 agonist ivuxolimab. Recombination linked TRBV13 to TRBJ2-1, with 8 bases matching TRBD1. The sequence derives from an adult with an advanced solid tumor such as melanoma, head and neck, liver or kidney cancer. The CDR3 reads CASSLGQGDEQFF. The bases are TGTGCCAGCAGCTTAGGACAGGGGGATGAGCAGTTCTTC.